Listed below are T cell receptor beta chains from one sample, sequenced in a study of T-cell memory formation after mild COVID-19. TCRdb redid the calling of the 5' RACE reads with MiXCR, one entry per CDR3 protein. The table includes about 500,000 distinct CDR3 sequences, roughly 20% detected once. Sequencing input: PBMCs or a T cell subset sorted from them (not recorded which). The receptors derive from an adult woman who had mild COVID-19 (a few samples of this study predate the infection). Cell type and time point are not known. Each CDR3 is given with its conserved first and last residue. D genes are given only for firm matches. The size of a clone is reported for some rows only, either as once, few or many, or as a class for expanded clones.

j_gene: TRBJ2-4; len: 14; v_gene: TRBV12-3/TRBV12-4; d_gene: NA; abundance: NA; CDR3nt: TGTGCGAGCAGTTTAGCGTCTGGACGGTTCATTCAGTACTTC; CDR3aa: CASSLASGRFIQYF
j_gene: TRBJ1-1; len: 14; v_gene: TRBV20-1; d_gene: NA; abundance: few; CDR3nt: TGCAGTGCTAGAAAGTCAGGTATGAACACTGAAGCTTTCTTT; CDR3aa: CSARKSGMNTEAFF
j_gene: TRBJ2-5; len: 14; v_gene: TRBV12-3/TRBV12-4; d_gene: NA; abundance: NA; CDR3nt: TGTGCCAGCAGTTACGGACAGCTTTCGGAGACCCAGTACTTC; CDR3aa: CASSYGQLSETQYF
j_gene: TRBJ2-7; len: 12; v_gene: TRBV5-1; d_gene: NA; abundance: NA; CDR3nt: TGCGCCAGCACCGCCCAGGGAGATGAGCAGTACTTC; CDR3aa: CASTAQGDEQYF
j_gene: TRBJ2-1; len: 14; v_gene: TRBV30; d_gene: TRBD1; abundance: NA; CDR3nt: TGTGCCTGGGTGGACAGGGGTAGGGACAATGAGCAGTTCTTC; CDR3aa: CAWVDRGRDNEQFF
j_gene: TRBJ2-1; len: 11; v_gene: TRBV9; d_gene: NA; abundance: few; CDR3nt: TGTGCCAGCAGCCTAGGGGATCATCAGTTCTTC; CDR3aa: CASSLGDHQFF
j_gene: TRBJ1-1; len: 15; v_gene: TRBV12-3/TRBV12-4; d_gene: NA; abundance: few; CDR3nt: TGTGCCAGCAGTTTAGCCGGAGGCAGGAGGGGCAGGGAGTTCTTT; CDR3aa: CASSLAGGRRGREFF
j_gene: TRBJ2-3; len: 13; v_gene: TRBV7-6; d_gene: NA; abundance: many; CDR3nt: TGTGCCAGCAGCTTAGCGGTCACAGATACGCAGTATTTT; CDR3aa: CASSLAVTDTQYF
j_gene: TRBJ2-3; len: 14; v_gene: TRBV4-2; d_gene: TRBD2; abundance: many; CDR3nt: TGTGCCAGCAGCCAAGACCGGGAGGTGCCCGGGCAGTATTTT; CDR3aa: CASSQDREVPGQYF
j_gene: TRBJ2-1; len: 13; v_gene: TRBV5-5; d_gene: NA; abundance: few; CDR3nt: TGTGCCAGCAGCCCCACGCGATACAATGAGCAGTTCTTC; CDR3aa: CASSPTRYNEQFF
j_gene: TRBJ2-5; len: 13; v_gene: TRBV12-3/TRBV12-4; d_gene: NA; abundance: NA; CDR3nt: TGTGCCAGCAGTGCGCGGATGAGGGAGACCCAGTACTTC; CDR3aa: CASSARMRETQYF
j_gene: TRBJ2-1; len: 15; v_gene: TRBV5-4; d_gene: NA; abundance: NA; CDR3nt: TGTGCCAGCAGCTTGGGGGCGCCCCTAAACAATGAGCAGTTCTTC; CDR3aa: CASSLGAPLNNEQFF
j_gene: TRBJ2-7; len: 14; v_gene: TRBV3-1; d_gene: NA; abundance: few; CDR3nt: TGTGCCAGCAGCCAAGATCCGGGACCCTACGAGCAGTACTTC; CDR3aa: CASSQDPGPYEQYF
j_gene: TRBJ2-1; len: 15; v_gene: TRBV20-1; d_gene: NA; abundance: NA; CDR3nt: TGCAGTGCTAGATTTTTGAGGGGTAGTCTCGATGAGCAGTTCTTC; CDR3aa: CSARFLRGSLDEQFF
j_gene: TRBJ2-4; len: 17; v_gene: TRBV27; d_gene: NA; abundance: few; CDR3nt: TGTGCCAGCAGTTACCGGAGAAGGGAGGGGCGGGGGCACATTCAGTACTTC; CDR3aa: CASSYRRREGRGHIQYF
j_gene: TRBJ2-5; len: 20; v_gene: TRBV3-1; d_gene: TRBD1; abundance: NA; CDR3nt: TGTGCCAGCAGCCAAGTAATCCTTTTGCCAGGACAGGGAAGGCAAGAGACCCAGTACTTC; CDR3aa: CASSQVILLPGQGRQETQYF
j_gene: TRBJ2-3; len: 14; v_gene: TRBV7-9; d_gene: NA; abundance: once; CDR3nt: TGTGCCAGCAGCTTATATGATTTTAGGGCTACGCAGTATTTT; CDR3aa: CASSLYDFRATQYF
j_gene: TRBJ2-6; len: 17; v_gene: TRBV27; d_gene: NA; abundance: NA; CDR3nt: TGTGCCAGCAACCCGGGACACACTAACTCTGGGGCCAACGTCCTGACTTTC; CDR3aa: CASNPGHTNSGANVLTF
j_gene: TRBJ2-3; len: 18; v_gene: TRBV4-1; d_gene: TRBD2; abundance: few; CDR3nt: TGCGCCAGCAGCCGGACTCCCGGGACTAGCGGGAAGGCAGATACGCAGTATTTT; CDR3aa: CASSRTPGTSGKADTQYF
j_gene: TRBJ2-5; len: 14; v_gene: TRBV18; d_gene: NA; abundance: many; CDR3nt: TGTGCCAGCTCACCACCCTTCAGCAAAGAGACCCAGTACTTC; CDR3aa: CASSPPFSKETQYF
j_gene: TRBJ2-1; len: 14; v_gene: TRBV12-3/TRBV12-4; d_gene: NA; abundance: few; CDR3nt: TGTGCCAGCAGTTTAGCGCTAGGGGCGGGTGAGCAGTTCTTC; CDR3aa: CASSLALGAGEQFF
j_gene: TRBJ2-3; len: 16; v_gene: TRBV7-6; d_gene: NA; abundance: NA; CDR3nt: TGTGCCAGCAGCCCGGTGGGCGGGGATGGCACAGATACGCAGTATTTT; CDR3aa: CASSPVGGDGTDTQYF
j_gene: TRBJ2-3; len: 14; v_gene: TRBV10-3; d_gene: TRBD1; abundance: few; CDR3nt: TGTGCCATCAGTGCAGGGGGTTACACAGATACGCAGTATTTT; CDR3aa: CAISAGGYTDTQYF
j_gene: TRBJ2-1; len: 12; v_gene: TRBV5-1; d_gene: NA; abundance: few; CDR3nt: TGCGCCAGCAGCTTGGACGGATTTGGGCAGTTCTTC; CDR3aa: CASSLDGFGQFF